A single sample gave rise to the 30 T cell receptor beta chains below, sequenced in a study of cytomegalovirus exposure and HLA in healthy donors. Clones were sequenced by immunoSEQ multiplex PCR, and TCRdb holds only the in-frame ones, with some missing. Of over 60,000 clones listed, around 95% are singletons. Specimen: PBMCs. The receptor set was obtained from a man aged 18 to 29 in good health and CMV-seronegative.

The DNA for the CDR3 is TGTGCCAGCAGCATCGGACAGACCGGGGAGCTGTTTTTT. Its protein is CASSIGQTGELFF. The J gene is TRBJ2-2, the V gene TRBV5-5; TRBD1 is a possible D gene (6 bases). This CDR3 has 13 residues. Trimming cost V 4 bases and J 5 bases, with 9 bases left between them. The germline V gene encodes CDR1 SGHKS and CDR2 YYEKEE (reference sequence).

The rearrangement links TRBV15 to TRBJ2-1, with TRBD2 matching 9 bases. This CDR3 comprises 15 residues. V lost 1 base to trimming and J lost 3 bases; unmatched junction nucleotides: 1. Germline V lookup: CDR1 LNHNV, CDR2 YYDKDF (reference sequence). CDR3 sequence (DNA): TGTGCCACCAGCAGAGGGACTAGCGACTACAATGAGCAGTTCTTC. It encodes CATSRGTSDYNEQFF.

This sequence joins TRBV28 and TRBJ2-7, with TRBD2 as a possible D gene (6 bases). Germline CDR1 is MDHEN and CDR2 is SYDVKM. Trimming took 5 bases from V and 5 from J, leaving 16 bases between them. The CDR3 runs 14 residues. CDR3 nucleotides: TGTGCCAGCAGTCGATGGGGGGATCGGAACGAGCAGTACTTC. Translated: CASSRWGDRNEQYF.

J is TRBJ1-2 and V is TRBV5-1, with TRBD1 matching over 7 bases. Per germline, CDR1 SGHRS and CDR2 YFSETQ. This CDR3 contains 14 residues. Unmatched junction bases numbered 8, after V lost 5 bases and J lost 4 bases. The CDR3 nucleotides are TGCGCCAGCAGAACCGGGACAGCCGCCTATGGCTACACCTTC. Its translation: CASRTGTAAYGYTF.

The CDR3 region is CASSLDPRELPQHF. CDR3 nucleotide sequence: TGTGCCAGCAGCTTAGACCCGCGGGAGTTGCCCCAGCATTTT. This chain joins TRBV7-3 and TRBJ1-5; the D is unclear. Trimming pared 2 bases from V and 9 bases from J, leaving 14 bases between. Germline loops: CDR1 SGHTA, CDR2 FQGTGA. CDR3 length equals 14 residues.

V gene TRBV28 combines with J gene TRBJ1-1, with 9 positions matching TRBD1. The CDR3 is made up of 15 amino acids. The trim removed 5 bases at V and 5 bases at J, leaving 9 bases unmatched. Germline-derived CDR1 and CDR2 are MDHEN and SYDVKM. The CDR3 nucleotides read TGTGCCAGCAGTCTCCCCGGACAGGGGACGACTGAAGCTTTCTTT. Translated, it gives CASSLPGQGTTEAFF.

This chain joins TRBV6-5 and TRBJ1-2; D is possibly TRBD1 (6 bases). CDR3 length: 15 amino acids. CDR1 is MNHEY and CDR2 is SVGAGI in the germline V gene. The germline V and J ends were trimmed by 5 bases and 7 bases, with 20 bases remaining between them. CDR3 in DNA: TGTGCCAGCAGTCTAACAGGGAGAAAGGAGAGTGGCTACACCTTC. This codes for CASSLTGRKESGYTF.

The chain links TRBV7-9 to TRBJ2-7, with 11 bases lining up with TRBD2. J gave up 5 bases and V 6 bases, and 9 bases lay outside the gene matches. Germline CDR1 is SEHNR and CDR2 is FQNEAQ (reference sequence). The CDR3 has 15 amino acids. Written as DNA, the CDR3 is TGTGCCAGCAGTCCAACTAGCGGGAGATTCAACGAGCAGTACTTC. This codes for CASSPTSGRFNEQYF.

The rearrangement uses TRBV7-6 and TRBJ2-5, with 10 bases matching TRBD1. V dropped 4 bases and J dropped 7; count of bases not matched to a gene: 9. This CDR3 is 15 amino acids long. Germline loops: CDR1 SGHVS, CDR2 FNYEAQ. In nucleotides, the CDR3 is TGTGCCAGCAGCTCCCCGGACAGGGGGTTCGGGACCCAGTACTTC. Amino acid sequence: CASSSPDRGFGTQYF.

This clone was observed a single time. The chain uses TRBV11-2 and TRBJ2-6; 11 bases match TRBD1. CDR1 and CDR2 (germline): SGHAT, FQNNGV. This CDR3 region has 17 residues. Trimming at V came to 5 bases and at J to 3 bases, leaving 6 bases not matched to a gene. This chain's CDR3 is CASSLGQGAFGANVLTF. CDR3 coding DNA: TGTGCCAGCAGCCTTGGACAGGGGGCGTTTGGGGCCAACGTCCTGACTTTC. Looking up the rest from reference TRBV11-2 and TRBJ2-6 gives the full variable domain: EAGVAQSPRYKIIEKRQSVAFWCNPISGHATLYWYQQILGQGPKLLIQFQNNGVVDDSQLPKDRFSAERLKGVDSTLKIQPAKLEDSAVYLCASSLGQGAFGANVLTFGAGSRLTVL.

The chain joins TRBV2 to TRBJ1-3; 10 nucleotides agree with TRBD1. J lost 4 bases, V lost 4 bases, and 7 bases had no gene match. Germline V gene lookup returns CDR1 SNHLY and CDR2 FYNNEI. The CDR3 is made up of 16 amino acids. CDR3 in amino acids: CASSARTGGHGNTIYF. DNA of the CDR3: TGTGCCAGCAGTGCCCGGACAGGGGGTCACGGAAACACCATATATTTT.

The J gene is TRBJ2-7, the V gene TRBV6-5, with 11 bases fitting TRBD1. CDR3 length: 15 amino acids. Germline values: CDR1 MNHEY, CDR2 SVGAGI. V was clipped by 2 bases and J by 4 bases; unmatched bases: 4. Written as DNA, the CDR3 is TGTGCCAGCAGTTACAGCGGACAGGGGGCGTACGAGCAGTACTTC. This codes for CASSYSGQGAYEQYF.

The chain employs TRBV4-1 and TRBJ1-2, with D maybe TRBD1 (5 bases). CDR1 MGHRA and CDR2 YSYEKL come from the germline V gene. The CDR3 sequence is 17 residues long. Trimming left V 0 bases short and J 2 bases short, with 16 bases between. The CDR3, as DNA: TGCGCCAGCAGCCAAGAAGGGTGGACACGATTAAACTATGGCTACACCTTC. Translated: CASSQEGWTRLNYGYTF.

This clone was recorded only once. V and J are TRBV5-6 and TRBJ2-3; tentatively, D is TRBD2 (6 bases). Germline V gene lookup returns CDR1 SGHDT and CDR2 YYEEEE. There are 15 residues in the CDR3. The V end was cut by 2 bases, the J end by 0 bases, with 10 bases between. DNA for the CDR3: TGTGCCAGCAGCTTTTACGGGAGAAGCACAGATACGCAGTATTTT. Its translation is CASSFYGRSTDTQYF.

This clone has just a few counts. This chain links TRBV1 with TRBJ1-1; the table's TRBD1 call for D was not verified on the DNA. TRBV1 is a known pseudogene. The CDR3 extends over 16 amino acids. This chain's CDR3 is CTSSQDGGLMNTEAFF. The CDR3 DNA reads TGCACCAGCAGCCAAGATGGGGGCTTGATGAACACTGAAGCTTTCTTT.

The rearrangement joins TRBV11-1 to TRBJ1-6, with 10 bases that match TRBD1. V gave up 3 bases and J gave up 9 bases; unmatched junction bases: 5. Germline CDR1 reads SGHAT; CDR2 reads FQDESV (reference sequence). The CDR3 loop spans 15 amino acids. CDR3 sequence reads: CASSFGTGVFSPLHF. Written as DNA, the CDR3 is TGTGCCAGCAGCTTCGGGACAGGGGTGTTTTCACCCCTCCACTTT.

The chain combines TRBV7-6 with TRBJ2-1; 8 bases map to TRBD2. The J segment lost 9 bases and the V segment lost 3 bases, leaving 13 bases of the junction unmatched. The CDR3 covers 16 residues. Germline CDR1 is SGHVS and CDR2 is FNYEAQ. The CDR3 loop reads CASSFEDGREVGEQFF. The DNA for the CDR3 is TGTGCCAGCAGCTTTGAGGACGGGCGGGAGGTGGGTGAGCAGTTCTTC.

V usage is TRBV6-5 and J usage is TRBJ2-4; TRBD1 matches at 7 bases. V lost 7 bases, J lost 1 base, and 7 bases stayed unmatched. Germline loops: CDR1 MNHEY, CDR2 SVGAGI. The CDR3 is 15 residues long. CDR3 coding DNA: TGTGCCAGCAACAGAGCACAGGGGGCCAAAAACATTCAGTACTTC. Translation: CASNRAQGAKNIQYF.

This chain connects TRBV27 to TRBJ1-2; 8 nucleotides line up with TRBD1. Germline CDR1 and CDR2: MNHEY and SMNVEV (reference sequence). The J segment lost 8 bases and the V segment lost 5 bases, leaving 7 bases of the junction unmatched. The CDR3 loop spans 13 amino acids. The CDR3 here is CASSIDRGTGYTF. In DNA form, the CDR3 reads TGTGCCAGCAGTATTGACAGGGGTACCGGCTACACCTTC.

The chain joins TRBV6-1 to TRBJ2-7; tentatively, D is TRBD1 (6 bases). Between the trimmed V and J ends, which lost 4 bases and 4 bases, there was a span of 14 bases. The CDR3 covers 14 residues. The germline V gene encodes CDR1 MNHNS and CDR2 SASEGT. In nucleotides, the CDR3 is TGTGCCAGCAGTGTCGAGACAGGTTATTACGAGCAGTACTTC. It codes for CASSVETGYYEQYF.

DNA for the CDR3: TGTGCCAGTAGTATCGGGGGGGGGCACTACAATGAGCAGTTCTTC. Its translation is CASSIGGGHYNEQFF. The V call is TRBV19, the J call TRBJ2-1; 8 bases are shared with TRBD2. CDR1 is LNHDA, CDR2 SQIVND, per germline (reference sequence). The CDR3 runs to 15 residues. V dropped 3 bases and J dropped 3; count of bases not matched to a gene: 4.

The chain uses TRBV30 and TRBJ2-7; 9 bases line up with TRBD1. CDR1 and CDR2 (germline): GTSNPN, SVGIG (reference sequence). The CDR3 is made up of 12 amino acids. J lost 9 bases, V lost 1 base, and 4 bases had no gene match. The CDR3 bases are TGTGCCTGGAGTGGGGGACAGGGAGGGCAGTACTTC. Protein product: CAWSGGQGGQYF.

The CDR3 nucleotides are TGTGCCAGCCGGGACAGCGATAACTATGGCTACACCTTC. It encodes CASRDSDNYGYTF. The genes are TRBV27 and TRBJ1-2, with 7 bases lining up with TRBD1. Germline V lookup: CDR1 MNHEY, CDR2 SMNVEV (reference sequence). The V gene end was trimmed by 8 bases and the J gene end by 1 base; junction bases not matched to a gene: 4. The CDR3 is 13 amino acids.

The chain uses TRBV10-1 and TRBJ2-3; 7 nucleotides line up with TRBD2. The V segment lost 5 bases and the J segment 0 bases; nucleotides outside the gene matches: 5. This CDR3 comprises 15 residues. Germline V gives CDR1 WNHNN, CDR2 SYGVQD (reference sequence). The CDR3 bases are TGCGCCAGCAGTTCAGGACTAGTAAGCACAGATACGCAGTATTTT. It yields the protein CASSSGLVSTDTQYF.

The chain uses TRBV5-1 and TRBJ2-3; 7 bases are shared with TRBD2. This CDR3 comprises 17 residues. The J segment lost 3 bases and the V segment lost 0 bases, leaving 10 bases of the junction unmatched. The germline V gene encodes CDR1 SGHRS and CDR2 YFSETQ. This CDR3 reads CASSLAAVASGTDTQYF. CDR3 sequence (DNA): TGCGCCAGCAGCTTGGCGGCTGTAGCTAGCGGAACAGATACGCAGTATTTT.

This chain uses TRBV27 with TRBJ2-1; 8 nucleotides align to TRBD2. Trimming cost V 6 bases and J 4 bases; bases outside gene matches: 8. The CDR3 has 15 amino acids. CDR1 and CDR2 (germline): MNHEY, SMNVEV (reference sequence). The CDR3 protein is CASSPLAGRYNEQFF. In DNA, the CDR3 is TGTGCCAGCAGCCCTTTAGCGGGGAGGTACAATGAGCAGTTCTTC.

CDR3 nucleotides: TGTGCCAGCAGCCTAAACAGGGGCGCTAACTATGGCTACACCTTC. Translation gives CASSLNRGANYGYTF. J is TRBJ1-2 and V is TRBV11-2, with TRBD1 identical over 7 bases. The CDR3 covers 15 residues. Looked up from germline, CDR1 is SGHAT and CDR2 is FQNNGV. V lost 5 bases, J lost 0 bases, and 6 bases stayed unmatched.

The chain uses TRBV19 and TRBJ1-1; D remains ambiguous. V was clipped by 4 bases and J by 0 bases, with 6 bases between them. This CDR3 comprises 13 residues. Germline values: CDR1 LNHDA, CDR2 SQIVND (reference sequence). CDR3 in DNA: TGTGCCAGTAGTAGGGAGTTGAACACTGAAGCTTTCTTT. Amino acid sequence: CASSRELNTEAFF.

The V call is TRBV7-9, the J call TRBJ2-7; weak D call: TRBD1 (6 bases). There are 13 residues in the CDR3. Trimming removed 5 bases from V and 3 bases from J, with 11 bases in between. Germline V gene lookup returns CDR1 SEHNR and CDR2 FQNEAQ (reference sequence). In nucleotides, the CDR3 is TGTGCCAGCAGCCCAACGACAGGCTACGAGCAGTACTTC. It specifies CASSPTTGYEQYF.

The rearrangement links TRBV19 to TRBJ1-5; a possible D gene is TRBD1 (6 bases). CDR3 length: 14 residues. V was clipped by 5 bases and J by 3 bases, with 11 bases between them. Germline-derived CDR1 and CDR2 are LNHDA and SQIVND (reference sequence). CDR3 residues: CASSATGNNQPQHF. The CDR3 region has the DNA TGTGCCAGTAGTGCCACAGGGAACAATCAGCCCCAGCATTTT. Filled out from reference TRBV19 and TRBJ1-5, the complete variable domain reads DGGITQSPKYLFRKEGQNVTLSCEQNLNHDAMYWYRQDPGQGLRLIYYSQIVNDFQKGDIAEGYSVSREKKESFPLTVTSAQKNPTAFYLCASSATGNNQPQHFGDGTRLSIL.